This T cell receptor (beta chain) was identified during a study of blood T cells in healthy people across ages (dated by TCRdb to 2013 to 2016). Broadly, across the study: In model experiments, template switching captured roughly one uniquely barcoded TCR beta cDNA molecule for every two T cells. Using deep sequencing normalized with unique cDNA molecular identifiers, the study measured how TCR beta repertoire diversity changes with age. Donors were grouped into four age groups: young (average roughly 15 years), middle-aged (around 39), aged (around 66) and long-lived (82). Using the same blood draw, the study looked at two additional independent replicas of 1 million unique cDNA reads for two donors, one aged 18 to 29 and the other aged 80 or older.

The paper as a whole reports these results and caveats: Observed TCR beta diversity per million T cells fell roughly linearly with age, and a significant reduction was already apparent by age around 36. A strong correlation was found between observed TCR beta diversity and the percentage of naive T cells measured by flow cytometry. Because the CMV infection status of the donors was unknown, age-related changes in expanded clonotypes may potentially have been confounded. Conclusive comparison of naive and antigen-experienced compartments was prevented by the profiling of bulk unsorted PBMCs. Estimates of total diversity based on one million sequenced T cells were considered lower bounds and underestimates. Compared with the aged group, the long-lived group had more naive CD4+ T cells, fewer expanded clones and increased TCR diversity, suggesting age selection.

The library was produced with 5' RACE. Data came from an Illumina HiSeq 2500. The second PCR ran for roughly 6 to 11 cycles and used a J-beta primer mix along with a sample-barcoded 5' primer. Each TCR beta cDNA molecule received a unique molecular identifier from a template-switch 5' adaptor carrying 12 random nucleotides. At least 3 million CDR3-containing paired-end reads were obtained from each sample. First-strand cDNA synthesis was performed from all RNA using the Mint cDNA synthesis kit, with priming by a TRBC-specific oligonucleotide. After uracil-DNA glycosylase treatment, a first 18-cycle PCR used universal primers M1SS and BC2_uni_R on all cDNA. The source study handled its data this way. Each sample was normalized by randomly selecting 1 million high-quality reads, each carrying a distinct molecular identifier. Reads with shared molecular identifiers were discarded instead of being binned into consensus sequences. CDR3 identification, clonotype clustering and error correction used MiTCR with a Q25 quality threshold and the strictest error-elimination algorithm. Lower-bound total TCR beta diversity was estimated with a nonparametric unseen species model using Euler transformation. TCRdb reworked the public reads: Q25 trimming with fastp, MiXCR clone assembly, productive beta chains retained. Each record represents a unique CDR3 protein, reported with the most common genes and DNA among its rows. The V and J calls and clone size come from TCRdb's table, not from the authors' own analysis. The sample profile shows around 1,000,000 distinct CDR3 sequences; approximately 25% of them were found once. About 0.72% of the sample is taken by the ten largest.

Trimming removed 4 bases from V and 13 bases from J; the gene matches leave 10 bases unexplained. The CDR3 runs 13 amino acids, cysteine and phenylalanine included. CDR3 DNA is the only sequence kept; it has 39 bases, read in frame from the first base. Based on the germline V gene, the CDR1 and CDR2 sequences are MNHEY and SVGEGT. Systemically healthy Caucasian individuals from Russia, around 39 in total and aged about 6 to 100 years, were included as donors. Ten milliliters of peripheral blood were drawn from each donor into EDTA-treated Vacutainer tubes. Ficoll-Paque density-gradient centrifugation was used to isolate PBMCs, with at least 7 million per sample. Total RNA, at least 5.5 micrograms per sample, was extracted from PBMCs with Trizol reagent. For every donor, flow cytometry on a PBMC aliquot measured the percentage of naive CD45RAhigh/CD27high T cells. Details on this clonotype: Its specific antigen is unknown. Per-nucleotide qualities are absent, and no much larger clonotype sits a single base away.

These same data were also listed under a study on T cells of mothers and their children. In that second paper, the authors write: Nine systemically healthy Caucasian individuals served as donors, namely three mothers together with their six children. cDNA synthesis consumed the entire amount of extracted RNA, loaded at 1.5 ug RNA in each 15 ul reaction. In the second PCR, the M1S primer added sample barcodes and 2-4 random nucleotides. Over 9 million TCR beta CDR3 reads came from each mother, compared with millions of reads from each child. In both related and unrelated pairs, thymic selection shapes the output of TCR recombination in a similar way, with inherited differences having only a minor effect. Related mother-child pairs always showed normalized repertoire overlap that was slightly higher than in unrelated mother-child pairs, though the difference was never significant. No persistent microchimeric T cell clones were detected, at a sensitivity of 90 to 100 clones per million clonotypes. Deep NGS was used in the study to compare the TCR beta repertoires of mothers and children and to look for features that separate related mother-child pairs from unrelated individuals. Mothers averaged about 37 +/- 4 years of age and children averaged around 10 +/- 4 years. Libraries were sequenced on Illumina HiSeq 2000 with 100+100 nt paired-end reads after adapter ligation with NEBNext reagents. To avoid cross-contamination, the mother libraries and the child libraries were prepared a month apart and sequenced in separate runs. Between about 500,000 and 2,300,000 distinct TCR beta clonotypes were identified per donor. Naive TCR beta clonotypes were estimated from low-frequency clonotypes matched to each donor's FACS-determined naive share, without sorting.

The TCR sequence derives from a girl under 10 years old in good health. This sequence uses TRBV6-2 or TRBV6-3 and TRBJ2-1; 7 middle bases align to TRBD2. The sequenced sample was blood. The CDR3 in this case is CASSWLSREFQFF. The DNA sequence is TGTGCCAGCAGTTGGCTCTCGCGGGAGTTTCAGTTCTTC.